This T cell receptor (beta chain) is from a study of cytomegalovirus exposure and HLA in healthy donors. Details on this clone: Its matching antigen is unknown.

The primer mix had 60 Vbeta and 13 Jbeta primers. TCRdb's table, derived via immunoSEQ multiplex PCR, lists solely in-frame clones and lacks some. Of about 120,000 clones listed, 8.5% to 10% are singletons. General study results and limits: According to a later analysis, most TCR beta chains associated with CMV appeared HLA-restricted. Specificity for CMV antigens was confirmed in vitro for a few of the CMV-associated chains. A later analysis linked a missense DCLRE1C variant to TCR beta V- and J-gene trimming.

The CDR3 has 15 amino acids. The chain has TRBV21-1 and TRBJ1-1. TRBV21-1 is a pseudogene segment. The sequence derives from a man aged 30 to 45 in good health and CMV-seronegative. The sequenced material came from PBMCs. The CDR3 loop reads CASSLRVQPGTEAFF. DNA of the CDR3: TGTGCCAGCAGCTTGCGGGTCCAACCAGGAACTGAAGCTTTCTTT.